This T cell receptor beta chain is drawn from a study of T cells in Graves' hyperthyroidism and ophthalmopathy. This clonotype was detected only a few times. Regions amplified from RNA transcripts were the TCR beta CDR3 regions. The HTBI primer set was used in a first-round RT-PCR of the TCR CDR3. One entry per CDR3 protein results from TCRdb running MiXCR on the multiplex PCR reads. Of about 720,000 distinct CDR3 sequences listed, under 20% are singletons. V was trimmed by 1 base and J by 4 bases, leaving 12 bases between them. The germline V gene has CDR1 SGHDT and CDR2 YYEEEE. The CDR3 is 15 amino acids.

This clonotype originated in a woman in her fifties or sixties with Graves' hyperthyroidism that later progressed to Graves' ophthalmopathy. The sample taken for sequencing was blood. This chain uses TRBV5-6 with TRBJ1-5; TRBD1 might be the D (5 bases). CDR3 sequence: CASSLWQGSNQPQHF. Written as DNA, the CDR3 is TGTGCCAGCAGCTTGTGGCAGGGTAGTAATCAGCCCCAGCATTTT. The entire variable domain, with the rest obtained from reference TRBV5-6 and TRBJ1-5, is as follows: DAGVTQSPTHLIKTRGQQVTLRCSPKSGHDTVSWYQQALGQGPQFIFQYYEEEERQRGNFPDRFSGHQFPNYSSELNVNALLLGDSALYLCASSLWQGSNQPQHFGDGTRLSIL.